This TCR beta chain derives from a study of PD-1 blockade in classical Hodgkin lymphoma. The data were produced by immunoSEQ multiplex PCR, yet TCRdb's version contains in-frame clones alone and is incomplete. The data hold about 61,000 clones, with 80% to 90% observed a single time. General study points: In CD4+ cells, TCR diversity went up significantly by C4D1, but in CD8+ cells it did not. Repertoires differed for reasons still undefined, possibly disease activity or prior therapy.

Each of the patients experienced relapse following autologous stem cell transplantation, and their brentuximab vedotin exposure differed. Complete response, partial response or progressive disease constituted the best response categories observed. In its sample, this clone was seen once. Antigen: not known. The V and J ends lost 4 bases and 2 bases respectively, with 22 bases between them. This CDR3 is built from 18 residues. From germline, CDR1 is SGHRS and CDR2 YFSETQ. The sequence came from a human donor with classical Hodgkin lymphoma. The sequences come from peripheral blood mononuclear cells (PBMCs), collected at baseline. The rearrangement links TRBV5-1 to TRBJ2-1; possibly TRBD2 for D (5 bases). The CDR3 here is CASSVASLGVRAYNEQFF. The CDR3 region has the DNA TGCGCCAGCAGCGTAGCCTCCCTCGGGGTTAGGGCCTACAATGAGCAGTTCTTC.